This T cell receptor (beta chain) was recorded in a study of T cells in pancreatic ductal adenocarcinoma. Study-wide results and caveats: Mean clonality was approximately 0.12 in tumors and roughly 0.068 in blood, not significantly different. Unique clonotypes were around 8-fold more numerous in blood than in tumor. This surgical cohort overrepresents the minority presenting with early-stage disease.

Using immunoSEQ multiplex PCR, the repertoire was profiled, and TCRdb retains in-frame clones only, with some absent. The sample records about 98,000 clones, 90% to 95% being singletons. A word on this clone: The antigen is not known.

No neoadjuvant therapy was given to the selected pancreatic ductal adenocarcinoma patients before their surgery. This clonotype originated in a human donor with pancreatic ductal adenocarcinoma. Sequenced: PBMCs.

The CDR3, as DNA: TGTGCCAGCAGCTTGCCCCAGCGGGAGGTAGCCTACGAGCAGTACTTC. Translation: CASSLPQREVAYEQYF. The chain is built from TRBV5-6 and TRBJ2-7, with TRBD2 identical over 9 bases. With 1 base clipped from V and 2 bases from J, the junction kept 7 bases outside the gene matches. Per germline, CDR1 SGHDT and CDR2 YYEEEE. This CDR3 has 16 amino acids.